These 3 T cell receptor beta chains were all obtained from the same sample, sequenced in a study of T cell responses to AZD1222 COVID-19 vaccine. The repertoire was sequenced with immunoSEQ multiplex PCR; TCRdb's copy has only in-frame clones and lacks some. This table holds some 120,000 clones, 80% to 90% found once. The sequencing here drew on peripheral blood, taken on day 0 of AZD1222 vaccination. The receptors here all came from an adult in good health.

This clone appeared once. This chain links TRBV4-1 with TRBJ2-7; D is perhaps TRBD1 or TRBD2 (6 bases each). The CDR3 is made up of 14 amino acids. Germline lookup yields CDR1 MGHRA and CDR2 YSYEKL. Trimming removed 4 bases from V and 4 bases from J, with 14 bases in between. CDR3 amino acids: CASSPGGRSYEQYF. The CDR3 nucleotides read TGCGCCAGCAGCCCTGGGGGGCGGAGTTACGAGCAGTACTTC.

The chain is built from TRBV21-1 and TRBJ2-7; no DNA check was done on the table's D call, TRBD2. TRBV21-1 has pseudogene status. The CDR3 extends over 16 amino acids. The CDR3 DNA reads TGTGCCAGCAGGAGAAACGGCGGGGGAGATATCGACGAGCAGTACTTC. Translating gives CASRRNGGGDIDEQYF.

The chain is built from TRBV28 and TRBJ2-6; 9 nucleotides align to TRBD1. The CDR3 is 17 residues long. Trimming took 5 bases from V and 3 from J; bases not matched to a gene: 8. Per the germline V gene, CDR1 is MDHEN and CDR2 is SYDVKM. The CDR3 here is CASSPLGQGNGANVLTF. CDR3 in DNA: TGTGCCAGCAGTCCTCTGGGACAGGGTAATGGGGCCAACGTCCTGACTTTC.